The T cell receptor beta chain under discussion was sequenced for a study of tumor and adjacent non-tumor tissue in lung cancer. Looking at the study overall: Patients comprised eleven to twelve adenocarcinoma, a couple of squamous cell carcinoma and 1 small cell lung cancer. Aged roughly 30 to 85 years, patients included roughly eleven men and 4 to 6 women with stage I to III disease.

A modified ARM-PCR protocol with three rounds of nested PCR amplified TCRbeta. Via MiXCR, TCRdb re-called the multiplex PCR reads, giving one row per CDR3 protein. This table has about 67,000 distinct CDR3 sequences, roughly three quarters appearing once. This CDR3 has 12 residues. Trimming took off 0 bases at V and 3 bases at J, with 5 bases between the two ends. Germline values: CDR1 GTSNPN, CDR2 SVGIG (reference sequence). This clonotype was seen many times. The antigen remains undetermined. Whole-study results and caveats: In normal lung, the top 100 clones were significantly more dominant than in tumor.

This sample's RNA came from whole unsorted tissue. Distant lung tissue was collected more than 3 cm away from the tumor edge. Chemotherapy-naive patients with new lung cancer underwent thoracic surgery in China, August–November 2014. The source of this sequence is a man aged 60-69 years with non-small cell lung cancer. The V and J genes are TRBV30 and TRBJ2-5; D unresolved. The sequenced sample consisted of distant non-tumor lung tissue. The CDR3 protein is CAWSVEEETQYF. The CDR3 DNA follows: TGTGCCTGGAGTGTAGAGGAAGAGACCCAGTACTTC.